This entry lists 5 T cell receptor beta chains sequenced from one sample in a study of OX40 agonist ivuxolimab in advanced cancers. Assay used: immunoSEQ multiplex PCR; TCRdb lists only in-frame clones, some missing. The sample records roughly 62,000 clones, roughly 84% being singletons. Sequenced here: CD4+ or CD8+ T cells sorted from blood, sampled in a trial of the OX40 agonist ivuxolimab. These receptors were obtained from an adult with an advanced solid tumor such as melanoma, head and neck, liver or kidney cancer.

The chain couples TRBV5-1 to TRBJ2-2; D assignment may be TRBD1 or TRBD2 (5 bases each). Germline V CDR1 and CDR2: SGHRS, YFSETQ. V lost 7 bases, J lost 0 bases, and 10 bases lay in between. This CDR3 region has 14 residues. This CDR3 is CASGDGTNTGELFF. CDR3 nucleotides: TGCGCCAGCGGGGACGGCACGAACACCGGGGAGCTGTTTTTT.

With respect to this clone: The sample carries other DNA sequences with the same CDR3. V is TRBV28 and J is TRBJ1-1; 7 positions agree with TRBD1. V lost 6 bases, J lost 1 base, and 2 bases stayed unmatched. The germline V gene encodes CDR1 MDHEN and CDR2 SYDVKM. The CDR3 spans 13 residues. CDR3 in DNA: TGTGCCAGCAGGGGGACAGCGAACACTGAAGCTTTCTTT. Translating gives CASRGTANTEAFF. The entire variable domain, with the rest obtained from reference TRBV28 and TRBJ1-1, is as follows: DVKVTQSSRYLVKRTGEKVFLECVQDMDHENMFWYRQDPGLGLRLIYFSYDVKMKEKGDIPEGYSVSREKKERFSLILESASTNQTSMYLCASRGTANTEAFFGQGTRLTVV.

The J gene is TRBJ2-7, the V gene TRBV11-2; 10 positions match TRBD2. Germline values: CDR1 SGHAT, CDR2 FQNNGV. V lost 3 bases and J lost 4; bases outside the gene matches: 6. CDR3 size: 15 residues. The CDR3 reads CASSLFLAGVYEQYF. The CDR3 DNA reads as TGTGCCAGCAGCTTGTTCCTAGCGGGAGTATACGAGCAGTACTTC.

This rearrangement joins TRBV7-3 to TRBJ2-3; TRBD2 matches at 10 bases. Germline-derived CDR1 and CDR2 are SGHTA and FQGTGA. This CDR3 contains 15 residues. The trim removed 4 bases at V and 5 bases at J, leaving 6 bases unmatched. This CDR3 reads CASSSGTSDRDTQYF. In DNA form, the CDR3 reads TGTGCCAGCAGCTCCGGGACTAGCGACAGAGATACGCAGTATTTT.

This clone was detected only a few times. This sequence joins TRBV25-1 and TRBJ1-2; 9 bases line up with TRBD1. The V and J ends lost 1 base and 6 bases, in that order; junction bases with no gene match: 6. The CDR3 extends over 15 amino acids. Germline-derived CDR1 and CDR2 are MGHDK and SYGVNS. The DNA for the CDR3 is TGTGCCAGCAGTGAATCCCCGGACAGGGGCGATGGCTACACCTTC. Residues: CASSESPDRGDGYTF.